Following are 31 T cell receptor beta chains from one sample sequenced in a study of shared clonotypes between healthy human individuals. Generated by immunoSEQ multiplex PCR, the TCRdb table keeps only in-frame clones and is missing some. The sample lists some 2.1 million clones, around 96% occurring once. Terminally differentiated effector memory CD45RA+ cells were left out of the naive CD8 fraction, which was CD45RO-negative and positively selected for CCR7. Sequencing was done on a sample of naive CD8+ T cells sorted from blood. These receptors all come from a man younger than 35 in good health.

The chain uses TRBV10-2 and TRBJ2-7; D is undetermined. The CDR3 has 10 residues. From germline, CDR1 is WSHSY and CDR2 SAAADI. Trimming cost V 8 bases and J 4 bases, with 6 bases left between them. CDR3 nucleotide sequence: TGCGCCAGCGGGGATTACGAGCAGTACTTC. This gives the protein CASGDYEQYF.

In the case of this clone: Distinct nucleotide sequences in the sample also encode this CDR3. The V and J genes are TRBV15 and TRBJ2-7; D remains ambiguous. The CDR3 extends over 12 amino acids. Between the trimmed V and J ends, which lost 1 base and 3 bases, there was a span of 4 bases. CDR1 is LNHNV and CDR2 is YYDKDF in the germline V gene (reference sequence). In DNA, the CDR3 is TGTGCCACCAGCAGAGGAGACTACGAGCAGTACTTC. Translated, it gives CATSRGDYEQYF.

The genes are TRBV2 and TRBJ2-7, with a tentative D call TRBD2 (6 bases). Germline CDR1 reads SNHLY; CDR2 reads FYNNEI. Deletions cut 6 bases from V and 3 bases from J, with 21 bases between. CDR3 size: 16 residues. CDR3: CASSLGGSYPVYEQYF. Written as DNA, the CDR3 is TGTGCCAGCAGCCTTGGAGGGAGTTACCCCGTCTACGAGCAGTACTTC.

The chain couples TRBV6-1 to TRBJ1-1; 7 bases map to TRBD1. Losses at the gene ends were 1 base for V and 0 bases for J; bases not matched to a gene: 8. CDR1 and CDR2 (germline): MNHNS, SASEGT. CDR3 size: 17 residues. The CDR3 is CASSEVQGGWVNTEAFF. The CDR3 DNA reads TGTGCCAGCAGTGAAGTCCAGGGGGGTTGGGTGAACACTGAAGCTTTCTTT.

The CDR3 bases are TGTGCCAGCAATACAGAAGCTTTCTACGAGCAGTACTTC. This translates into CASNTEAFYEQYF. The gene calls are TRBV2 and TRBJ2-7; D remains ambiguous. The V end lost 7 bases, the J end lost 3 bases, and 13 bases lay between the germline ends. This CDR3 has 13 residues. The germline CDR1 and CDR2 sequences are SNHLY and FYNNEI.

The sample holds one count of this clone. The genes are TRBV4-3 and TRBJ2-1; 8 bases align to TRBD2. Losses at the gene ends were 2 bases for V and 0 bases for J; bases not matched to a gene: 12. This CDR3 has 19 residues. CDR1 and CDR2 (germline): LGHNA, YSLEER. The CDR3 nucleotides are TGCGCCAGCAGCCAAAAGGGGGGACTAGTAGCCCCCTCCTACAATGAGCAGTTCTTC. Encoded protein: CASSQKGGLVAPSYNEQFF.

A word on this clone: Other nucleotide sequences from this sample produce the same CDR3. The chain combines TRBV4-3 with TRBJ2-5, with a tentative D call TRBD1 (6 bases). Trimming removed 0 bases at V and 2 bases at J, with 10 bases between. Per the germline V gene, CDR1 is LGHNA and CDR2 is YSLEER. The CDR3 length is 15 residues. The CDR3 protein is CASSQDLGGQETQYF. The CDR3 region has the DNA TGCGCCAGCAGCCAAGATTTAGGGGGTCAAGAGACCCAGTACTTC.

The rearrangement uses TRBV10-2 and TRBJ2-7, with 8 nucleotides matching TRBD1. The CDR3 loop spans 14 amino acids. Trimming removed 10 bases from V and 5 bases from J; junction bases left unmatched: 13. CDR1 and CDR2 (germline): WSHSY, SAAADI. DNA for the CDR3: TGCGCCACCCTTGTAGACGGACAGGGCCACGAGCAGTACTTC. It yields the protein CATLVDGQGHEQYF.

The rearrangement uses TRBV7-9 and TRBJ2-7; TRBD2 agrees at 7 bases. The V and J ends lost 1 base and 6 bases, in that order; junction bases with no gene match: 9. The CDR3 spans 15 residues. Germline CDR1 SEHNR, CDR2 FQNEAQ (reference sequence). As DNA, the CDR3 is TGTGCCAGCAGCTTAGAGCGGGGATCCCCCCCCGAGCAGTACTTC. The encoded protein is CASSLERGSPPEQYF. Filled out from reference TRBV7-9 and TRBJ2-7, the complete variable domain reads DTGVSQNPRHKITKRGQNVTFRCDPISEHNRLYWYRQTLGQGPEFLTYFQNEAQLEKSRLLSDRFSAERPKGSFSTLEIQRTEQGDSAMYLCASSLERGSPPEQYFGPGTRLTVT.

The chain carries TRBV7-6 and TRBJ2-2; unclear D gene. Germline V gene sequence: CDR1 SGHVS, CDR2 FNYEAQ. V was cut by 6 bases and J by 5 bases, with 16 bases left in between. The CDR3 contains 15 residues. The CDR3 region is CASSPIADSTGELFF. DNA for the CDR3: TGTGCCAGCAGTCCTATAGCAGATAGTACCGGGGAGCTGTTTTTT. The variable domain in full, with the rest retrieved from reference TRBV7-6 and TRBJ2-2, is GAGVSQSPRYKVTKRGQDVALRCDPISGHVSLYWYRQALGQGPEFLTYFNYEAQQDKSGLPNDRFSAERPEGSISTLTIQRTEQRDSAMYRCASSPIADSTGELFFGEGSRLTVL.

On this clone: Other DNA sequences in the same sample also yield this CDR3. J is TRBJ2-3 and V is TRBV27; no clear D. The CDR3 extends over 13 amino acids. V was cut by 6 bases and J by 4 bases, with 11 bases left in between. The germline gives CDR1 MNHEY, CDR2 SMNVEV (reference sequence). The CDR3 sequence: CASSPLIPDTQYF. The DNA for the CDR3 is TGTGCCAGCAGCCCCCTGATCCCAGATACGCAGTATTTT.

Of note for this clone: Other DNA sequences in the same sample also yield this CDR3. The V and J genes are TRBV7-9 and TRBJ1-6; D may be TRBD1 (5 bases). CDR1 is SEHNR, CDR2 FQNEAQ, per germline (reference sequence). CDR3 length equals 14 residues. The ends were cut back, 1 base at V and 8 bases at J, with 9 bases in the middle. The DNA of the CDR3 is TGTGCCAGCAGCTTAGGGCAGGGCGATTCACCCCTCCACTTT. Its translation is CASSLGQGDSPLHF.

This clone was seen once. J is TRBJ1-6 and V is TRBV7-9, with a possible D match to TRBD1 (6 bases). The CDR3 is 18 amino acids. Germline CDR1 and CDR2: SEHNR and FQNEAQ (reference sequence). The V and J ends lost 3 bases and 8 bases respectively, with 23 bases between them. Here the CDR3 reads CASSFQPPGHPAYSPLHF. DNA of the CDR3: TGTGCCAGCAGCTTTCAACCCCCGGGACACCCGGCCTATTCACCCCTCCACTTT.

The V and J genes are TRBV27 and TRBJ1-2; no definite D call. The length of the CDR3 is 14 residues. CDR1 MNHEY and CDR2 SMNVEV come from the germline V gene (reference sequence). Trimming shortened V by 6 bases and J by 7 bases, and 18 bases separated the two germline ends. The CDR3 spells CASSTPGMGSGYTF. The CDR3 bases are TGTGCCAGCAGCACTCCTGGGATGGGTAGTGGCTACACCTTC.

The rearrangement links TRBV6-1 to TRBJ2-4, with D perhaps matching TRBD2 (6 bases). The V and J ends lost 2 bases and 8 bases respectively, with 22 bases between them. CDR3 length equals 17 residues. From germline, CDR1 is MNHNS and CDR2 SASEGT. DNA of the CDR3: TGTGCCAGCAGTGAACCCCTCCTGCGTACGGGAGAAGACATTCAGTACTTC. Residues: CASSEPLLRTGEDIQYF.

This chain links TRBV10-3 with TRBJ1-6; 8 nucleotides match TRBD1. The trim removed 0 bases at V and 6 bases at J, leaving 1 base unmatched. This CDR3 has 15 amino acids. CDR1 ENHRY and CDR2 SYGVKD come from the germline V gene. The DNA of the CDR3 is TGTGCCATCAGTGAGTCCGGGACAGGTAATTCACCCCTCCACTTT. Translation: CAISESGTGNSPLHF.

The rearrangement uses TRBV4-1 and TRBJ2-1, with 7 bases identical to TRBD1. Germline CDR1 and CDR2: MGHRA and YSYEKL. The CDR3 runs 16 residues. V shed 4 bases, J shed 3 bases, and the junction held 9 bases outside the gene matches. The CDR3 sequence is CASSPSTGLVYNEQFF. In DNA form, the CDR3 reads TGCGCCAGCAGCCCCTCGACAGGGTTGGTCTACAATGAGCAGTTCTTC.

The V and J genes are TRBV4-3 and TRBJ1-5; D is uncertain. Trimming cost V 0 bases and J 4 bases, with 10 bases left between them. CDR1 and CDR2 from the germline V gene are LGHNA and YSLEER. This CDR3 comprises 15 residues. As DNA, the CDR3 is TGCGCCAGCAGCCAAGATTCGTCCCCAAATCAGCCCCAGCATTTT. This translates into CASSQDSSPNQPQHF.

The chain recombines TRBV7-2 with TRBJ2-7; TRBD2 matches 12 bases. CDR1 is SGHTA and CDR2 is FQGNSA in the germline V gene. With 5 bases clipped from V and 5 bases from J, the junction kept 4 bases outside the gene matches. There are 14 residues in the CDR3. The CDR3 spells CASSRTSGINEQYF. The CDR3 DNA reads TGTGCCAGCAGCCGGACTAGCGGGATCAACGAGCAGTACTTC.

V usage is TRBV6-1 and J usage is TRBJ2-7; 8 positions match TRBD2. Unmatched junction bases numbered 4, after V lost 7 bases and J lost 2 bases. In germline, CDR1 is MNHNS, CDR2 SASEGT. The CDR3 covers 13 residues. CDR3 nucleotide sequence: TGTGCCAGCAAACCGGGACTAGCCTACGAGCAGTACTTC. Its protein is CASKPGLAYEQYF.

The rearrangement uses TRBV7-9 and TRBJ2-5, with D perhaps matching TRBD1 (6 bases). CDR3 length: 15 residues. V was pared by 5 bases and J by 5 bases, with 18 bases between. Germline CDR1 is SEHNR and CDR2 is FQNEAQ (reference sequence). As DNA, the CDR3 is TGTGCCAGCAGCCTATTGGACAGTGATGGTGAGACCCAGTACTTC. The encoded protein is CASSLLDSDGETQYF.

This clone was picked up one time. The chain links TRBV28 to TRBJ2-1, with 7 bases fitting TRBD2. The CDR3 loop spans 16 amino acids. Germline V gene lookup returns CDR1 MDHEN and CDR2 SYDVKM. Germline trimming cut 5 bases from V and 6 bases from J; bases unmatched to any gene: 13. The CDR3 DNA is TGTGCCAGCAGTCTTTCCCTCGGACTAGTATCCAATGAGCAGTTCTTC. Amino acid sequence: CASSLSLGLVSNEQFF.

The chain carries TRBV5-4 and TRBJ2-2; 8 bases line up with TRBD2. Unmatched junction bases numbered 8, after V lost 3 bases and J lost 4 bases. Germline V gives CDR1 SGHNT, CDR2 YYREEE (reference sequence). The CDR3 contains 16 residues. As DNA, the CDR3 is TGTGCCAGCAGCTACCCTTTAGCGGGACCCACCGGGGAGCTGTTTTTT. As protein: CASSYPLAGPTGELFF.

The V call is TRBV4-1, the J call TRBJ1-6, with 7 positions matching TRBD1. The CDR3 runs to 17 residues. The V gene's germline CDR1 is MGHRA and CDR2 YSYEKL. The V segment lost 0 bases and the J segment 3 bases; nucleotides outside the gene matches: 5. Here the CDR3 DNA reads TGCGCCAGCAGCCAAGATACAGGGGCTAGCTATAATTCACCCCTCCACTTT. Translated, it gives CASSQDTGASYNSPLHF.

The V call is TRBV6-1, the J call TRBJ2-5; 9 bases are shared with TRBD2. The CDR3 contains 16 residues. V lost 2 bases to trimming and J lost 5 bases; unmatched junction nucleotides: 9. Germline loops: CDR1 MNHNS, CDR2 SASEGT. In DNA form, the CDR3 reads TGTGCCAGCAGTGAACAAGCGGGGGGTCCCTTGGAGACCCAGTACTTC. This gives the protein CASSEQAGGPLETQYF.

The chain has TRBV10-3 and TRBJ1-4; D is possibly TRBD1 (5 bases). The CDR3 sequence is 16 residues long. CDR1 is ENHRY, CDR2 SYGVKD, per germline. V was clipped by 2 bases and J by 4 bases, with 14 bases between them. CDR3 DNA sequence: TGTGCCATCAGTGAGGGGGACGGACGGTTTAATGAAAAACTGTTTTTT. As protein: CAISEGDGRFNEKLFF.

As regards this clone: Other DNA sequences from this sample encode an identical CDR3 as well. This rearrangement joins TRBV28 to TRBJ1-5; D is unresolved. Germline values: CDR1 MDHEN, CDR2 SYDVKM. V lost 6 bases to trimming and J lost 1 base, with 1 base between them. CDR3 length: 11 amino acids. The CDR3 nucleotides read TGTGCCAGCAGGAGCAATCAGCCCCAGCATTTT. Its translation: CASRSNQPQHF.

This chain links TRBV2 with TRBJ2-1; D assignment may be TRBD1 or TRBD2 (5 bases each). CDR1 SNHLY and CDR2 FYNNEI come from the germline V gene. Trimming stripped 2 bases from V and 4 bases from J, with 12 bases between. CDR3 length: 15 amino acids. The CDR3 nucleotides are TGTGCCAGCAGTGAAACGGCAGGGAGTTACAATGAGCAGTTCTTC. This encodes CASSETAGSYNEQFF.

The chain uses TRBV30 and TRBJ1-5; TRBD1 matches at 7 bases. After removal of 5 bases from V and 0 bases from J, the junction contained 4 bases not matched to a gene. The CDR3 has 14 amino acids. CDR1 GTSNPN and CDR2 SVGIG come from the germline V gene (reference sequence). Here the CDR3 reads CAWATGISNQPQHF. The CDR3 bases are TGTGCCTGGGCGACAGGGATTAGCAATCAGCCCCAGCATTTT.

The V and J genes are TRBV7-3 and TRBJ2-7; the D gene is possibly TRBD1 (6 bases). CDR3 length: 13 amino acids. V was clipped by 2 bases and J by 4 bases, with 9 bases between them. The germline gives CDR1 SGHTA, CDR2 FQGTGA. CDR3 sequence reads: CASSLSGEYEQYF. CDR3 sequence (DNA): TGTGCCAGCAGCTTATCAGGGGAGTACGAGCAGTACTTC.

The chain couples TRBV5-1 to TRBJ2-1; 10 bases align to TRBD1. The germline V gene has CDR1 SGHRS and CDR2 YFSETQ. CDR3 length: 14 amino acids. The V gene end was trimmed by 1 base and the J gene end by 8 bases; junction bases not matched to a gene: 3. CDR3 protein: CASSLRQGADEQFF. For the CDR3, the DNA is TGCGCCAGCAGCTTGAGACAGGGGGCCGATGAGCAGTTCTTC.